The 21 T cell receptor beta chains presented below share a single source sample, sequenced in a study of blood T cell repertoires in COVID-19. Generated by immunoSEQ multiplex PCR, the TCRdb table keeps only in-frame clones and is missing some. The top ten hold about 2% of the sample, which has 80,000 or so clones, roughly nine tenths seen once. The specimen sequenced was peripheral blood. These receptor sequences come from a man over 45 with acute or convalescent COVID-19.

V is TRBV2 and J is TRBJ1-1; D not resolved. This CDR3 has 14 residues. V lost 0 bases and J lost 3, with 8 bases in between. CDR1 is SNHLY, CDR2 FYNNEI, per germline. The DNA for the CDR3 is TGTGCCAGCAGTGAAGCGCCCGGGTACACTGAAGCTTTCTTT. Translating gives CASSEAPGYTEAFF.

The rearrangement uses TRBV5-1 and TRBJ1-4, with D perhaps TRBD1 (6 bases). V was shortened by 0 bases and J by 4 bases, with 10 bases between the two germline ends. CDR1 is SGHRS, CDR2 YFSETQ, per germline. The CDR3 is made up of 15 amino acids. DNA for the CDR3: TGCGCCAGCAGCTTGGCGACAGGAGTTAATGAAAAACTGTTTTTT. As protein: CASSLATGVNEKLFF.

V is TRBV7-8 and J is TRBJ1-2, with no clear D. The germline V gene has CDR1 SGHVS and CDR2 FQNEAQ. V gave up 5 bases and J gave up 7 bases, with 17 bases separating them. CDR3 length: 14 residues. CDR3 sequence (DNA): TGTGCCAGCAGCGTAGGCGACAAAGGAGGTGGCTACACCTTC. Translated, it gives CASSVGDKGGGYTF. Variable domain in full (rest from reference TRBV7-8 and TRBJ1-2): GAGVSQSPRYKVAKRGQDVALRCDPISGHVSLFWYQQALGQGPEFLTYFQNEAQLDKSGLPSDRFFAERPEGSVSTLKIQRTQQEDSAVYLCASSVGDKGGGYTFGSGTRLTVV.

The chain recombines TRBV19 with TRBJ2-2, with D perhaps matching TRBD1 (6 bases). V lost 5 bases and J 7 bases, leaving 11 bases between the germline ends. Germline V gene lookup returns CDR1 LNHDA and CDR2 SQIVND (reference sequence). The length of the CDR3 is 13 residues. CDR3 residues: CASSETGFGELFF. CDR3 DNA: TGTGCCAGTAGTGAGACAGGTTTCGGGGAGCTGTTTTTT.

The chain uses TRBV19 and TRBJ1-5, with TRBD1 matching 8 bases. Germline V gives CDR1 LNHDA, CDR2 SQIVND (reference sequence). The CDR3 runs 14 residues. Trimming cost V 4 bases and J 6 bases; bases outside gene matches: 5. CDR3 sequence: CASSTTGGGQPQHF. The CDR3 DNA follows: TGTGCCAGTAGTACCACAGGGGGGGGTCAGCCCCAGCATTTT.

This chain connects TRBV6-5 to TRBJ2-5; 7 nucleotides agree with TRBD1. The junction had 8 bases not matched to a gene; V was cut back by 7 bases and J by 6 bases. Germline V gene lookup returns CDR1 MNHEY and CDR2 SVGAGI. This CDR3 contains 13 residues. CDR3 coding DNA: TGTGCCAGCAACCTCAGACAGGGACAGACCCAGTACTTC. Protein product: CASNLRQGQTQYF.

The gene calls are TRBV5-1 and TRBJ1-2; unclear D gene. V dropped 0 bases and J dropped 4 bases, with 10 bases sitting between them. The CDR3 covers 14 residues. Germline assignment: CDR1 SGHRS and CDR2 YFSETQ. CDR3 in DNA: TGCGCCAGCAGCTTGGAAGTCAGGTCCTATGGCTACACCTTC. Protein product: CASSLEVRSYGYTF.

The chain joins TRBV18 to TRBJ1-3; D is undetermined. This CDR3 has 14 amino acids. V shed 6 bases and J shed 0 bases, with 9 bases lying between them. The germline gives CDR1 KGHSH, CDR2 LQKENI. CDR3 residues: CASSLYTSGNTIYF. The DNA for the CDR3 is TGTGCCAGCTCTCTTTACACCTCTGGAAACACCATATATTTT.

J is TRBJ2-1 and V is TRBV7-2, with 10 bases identical to TRBD2. J lost 9 bases, V lost 3 bases, and 8 bases had no gene match. The CDR3 is 15 amino acids. Germline-derived CDR1 and CDR2 are SGHTA and FQGNSA. This CDR3 is CASSFSAGGRTEQFF. The CDR3 nucleotides read TGTGCCAGCAGCTTCTCAGCGGGGGGGCGTACTGAGCAGTTCTTC.

The chain couples TRBV27 to TRBJ2-1; 9 bases line up with TRBD2. The junction had 16 bases not matched to a gene; V was cut back by 7 bases and J by 9 bases. Germline V CDR1 and CDR2: MNHEY, SMNVEV (reference sequence). The CDR3 covers 16 residues. CDR3 sequence reads: CASTGVSGSPSGEQFF. The CDR3 nucleotides are TGTGCCAGCACCGGGGTTAGCGGGAGCCCCTCAGGTGAGCAGTTCTTC.

The chain combines TRBV7-9 with TRBJ2-1; D is unresolved. Deletions cut 6 bases from V and 6 bases from J, with 12 bases between. Germline CDR1 is SEHNR and CDR2 is FQNEAQ (reference sequence). The CDR3 has 13 residues. This CDR3 reads CASSPLTGNEQFF. CDR3 in DNA: TGTGCCAGCAGTCCCCTAACGGGCAATGAGCAGTTCTTC.

The chain is built from TRBV19 and TRBJ2-7, with 9 bases lining up with TRBD2. Per germline, CDR1 LNHDA and CDR2 SQIVND (reference sequence). J was trimmed by 2 bases and V by 8 bases; bases with no gene match: 4. The CDR3 is 13 residues long. The DNA of the CDR3 is TGTGCCAGTGGAGTAGCGGGAGCCTACGAGCAGTACTTC. This encodes CASGVAGAYEQYF.

The chain has TRBV6-5 and TRBJ2-3; TRBD1 matches at 8 bases. The CDR3 sequence is 15 residues long. Germline CDR1 and CDR2: MNHEY and SVGAGI. J lost 0 bases, V lost 7 bases, and 6 bases had no gene match. CDR3 amino acids: CASKDQGASTDTQYF. For the CDR3, the DNA is TGTGCCAGCAAGGATCAGGGGGCGAGCACAGATACGCAGTATTTT.

The chain combines TRBV7-8 with TRBJ2-1; 11 positions agree with TRBD2. Losses at the gene ends were 5 bases for V and 10 bases for J; bases not matched to a gene: 7. The CDR3 is 14 residues long. The germline V gene has CDR1 SGHVS and CDR2 FQNEAQ. The CDR3 loop reads CASSTGTSGQEQFF. DNA for the CDR3: TGTGCCAGCAGCACCGGGACTAGCGGCCAGGAGCAGTTCTTC.

The chain couples TRBV19 to TRBJ2-7; D possibly corresponds to TRBD2 (5 bases). The CDR3 covers 12 residues. V lost 3 bases to trimming and J lost 6 bases, with 9 bases between them. Germline CDR1 and CDR2: LNHDA and SQIVND (reference sequence). Written as DNA, the CDR3 is TGTGCCAGTAGTATGCCCCGGGGCGAGCAGTACTTC. Translating gives CASSMPRGEQYF.

The chain carries TRBV5-6 and TRBJ1-1; no clear D. Germline CDR1 and CDR2: SGHDT and YYEEEE. The ends were cut back, 5 bases at V and 7 bases at J, with 12 bases in the middle. This CDR3 is 12 amino acids long. CDR3 nucleotides: TGTGCCAGCAGTCCGGGGTGGAGTGAAGCTTTCTTT. This translates into CASSPGWSEAFF.

The chain links TRBV5-1 to TRBJ2-1, with TRBD2 matching over 11 bases. Germline CDR1 reads SGHRS; CDR2 reads YFSETQ. CDR3 size: 15 residues. Trimming took 3 bases from V and 9 from J; bases not matched to a gene: 8. The CDR3 sequence: CASSYIAGGPGEQFF. CDR3 DNA sequence: TGCGCCAGCAGCTACATAGCGGGAGGGCCCGGTGAGCAGTTCTTC.

V is TRBV19 and J is TRBJ1-2; 8 nucleotides line up with TRBD1. V was clipped by 1 base and J by 6 bases; unmatched bases: 7. This CDR3 spans 15 amino acids. Looked up from germline, CDR1 is LNHDA and CDR2 is SQIVND (reference sequence). CDR3 sequence: CASSIGIGQGNGYTF. The CDR3 DNA reads TGTGCCAGTAGTATAGGGATTGGACAGGGAAATGGCTACACCTTC.

The V and J genes are TRBV7-2 and TRBJ2-7, with D perhaps matching TRBD2 (5 bases). The CDR3 consists of 16 residues. The germline CDR1 and CDR2 sequences are SGHTA and FQGNSA. Deletions cut 2 bases from V and 2 bases from J, with 16 bases between. The CDR3 loop is CASSLTGSPGAYEQYV. The CDR3 DNA follows: TGTGCCAGCAGCTTAACGGGGAGTCCTGGGGCCTACGAGCAGTACGTC.

This CDR3 is CASSFGAAGPFDEQFF. The CDR3 DNA reads TGTGCCAGCAGTTTCGGTGCGGCGGGTCCATTCGATGAGCAGTTCTTC. V is TRBV28 and J is TRBJ2-1; D is perhaps TRBD2 (5 bases). The ends were cut back, 3 bases at V and 8 bases at J, with 20 bases in the middle. From germline, CDR1 is MDHEN and CDR2 SYDVKM. The CDR3 is 16 residues long. Filled out from reference TRBV28 and TRBJ2-1, the complete variable domain reads DVKVTQSSRYLVKRTGEKVFLECVQDMDHENMFWYRQDPGLGLRLIYFSYDVKMKEKGDIPEGYSVSREKKERFSLILESASTNQTSMYLCASSFGAAGPFDEQFFGPGTRLTVL.

The chain has TRBV28 and TRBJ1-4; D remains unclear. Germline V lookup: CDR1 MDHEN, CDR2 SYDVKM. This CDR3 has 11 residues. Trimming left V 5 bases short and J 7 bases short, with 5 bases between. CDR3 protein: CASSLGEKLFF. The DNA of the CDR3 is TGTGCCAGCAGTCTAGGTGAAAAACTGTTTTTT. Complete variable domain (other parts from reference TRBV28 and TRBJ1-4): DVKVTQSSRYLVKRTGEKVFLECVQDMDHENMFWYRQDPGLGLRLIYFSYDVKMKEKGDIPEGYSVSREKKERFSLILESASTNQTSMYLCASSLGEKLFFGSGTQLSVL.